Shown below are 19 T cell receptor beta chains from a single sample sequenced in a study of blood T cell repertoires in COVID-19. The assay was immunoSEQ multiplex PCR, and TCRdb's table has in-frame clones only and misses some. The data show about 260,000 clones, about 87% seen once. The sample consisted of peripheral blood. The receptors shown here come from a woman in her sixties or seventies with COVID-19, enrolled during active disease.

The rearrangement uses TRBV7-3 and TRBJ2-3; 7 bases are shared with TRBD2. Germline V gene lookup returns CDR1 SGHTA and CDR2 FQGTGA. J lost 3 bases, V lost 1 base, and 4 bases had no gene match. CDR3 length equals 15 residues. As DNA, the CDR3 is TGTGCCAGCAGCTTAAGTCCCGGGAGGACAGATACGCAGTATTTT. This codes for CASSLSPGRTDTQYF.

The J gene is TRBJ2-1, the V gene TRBV19, with a possible D match to TRBD1 (6 bases). The CDR3 has 14 residues. V dropped 7 bases and J dropped 1 base, with 11 bases sitting between them. In germline, CDR1 is LNHDA, CDR2 SQIVND (reference sequence). The CDR3 coding sequence is TGTGCCAGTAACCGAGGACAGTCCTACAATGAGCAGTTCTTC. Protein product: CASNRGQSYNEQFF. The full variable domain, completed using reference TRBV19 and TRBJ2-1, is DGGITQSPKYLFRKEGQNVTLSCEQNLNHDAMYWYRQDPGQGLRLIYYSQIVNDFQKGDIAEGYSVSREKKESFPLTVTSAQKNPTAFYLCASNRGQSYNEQFFGPGTRLTVL.

The rearrangement links TRBV15 to TRBJ1-5; TRBD1 matches at 7 bases. The trim removed 1 base at V and 5 bases at J, leaving 2 bases unmatched. Looked up from germline, CDR1 is LNHNV and CDR2 is YYDKDF (reference sequence). This CDR3 contains 14 residues. This chain's CDR3 is CATSRGQGDQPQHF. CDR3 DNA: TGTGCCACCAGCAGAGGGCAGGGGGATCAGCCCCAGCATTTT.

The count of this clone is one. The V call is TRBV7-3, the J call TRBJ2-7, with 8 positions matching TRBD2. CDR3 length: 14 residues. Trimming at V came to 5 bases and at J to 6 bases, leaving 9 bases not matched to a gene. Germline V CDR1 and CDR2: SGHTA, FQGTGA. The CDR3 here is CASSARGGPGEQYF. The CDR3 bases are TGTGCCAGCAGCGCACGGGGGGGACCAGGCGAGCAGTACTTC.

The chain recombines TRBV6-5 with TRBJ1-5; D uncertain. The CDR3 length is 14 residues. The germline CDR1 and CDR2 sequences are MNHEY and SVGAGI. Trimming shortened V by 5 bases and J by 5 bases, and 13 bases separated the two germline ends. DNA for the CDR3: TGTGCCAGCAGTCGCTCCCCGGCGGATCAGCCCCAGCATTTT. It specifies CASSRSPADQPQHF.

The table lists this clone with a count of one. The chain couples TRBV7-9 to TRBJ1-5; D perhaps matches TRBD1 (6 bases). V dropped 4 bases and J dropped 8 bases, with 18 bases sitting between them. The CDR3 runs 15 residues. Germline-derived CDR1 and CDR2 are SEHNR and FQNEAQ (reference sequence). The CDR3 here is CASSSPTGFGEPQHF. The CDR3, as DNA: TGTGCCAGCAGCTCCCCGACAGGCTTCGGGGAGCCCCAGCATTTT.

The chain has TRBV28 and TRBJ2-1, with 7 bases that match TRBD1. J was trimmed by 9 bases and V by 5 bases; bases with no gene match: 10. The germline gives CDR1 MDHEN, CDR2 SYDVKM. This CDR3 contains 14 residues. The CDR3 nucleotides read TGTGCCAGCAGTACACCACGACAGGGCACTGAGCAGTTCTTC. This sequence encodes CASSTPRQGTEQFF.

This chain uses TRBV28 with TRBJ2-1; a weak D match, TRBD1 (6 bases). Germline V gene data show CDR1 as MDHEN and CDR2 as SYDVKM. The length of the CDR3 is 18 residues. The V gene lost 6 bases and the J gene lost 1 base, with 22 bases spanning the gap. The CDR3 reads CASREAPTGTISYNEQFF. The CDR3 DNA is TGTGCCAGCAGGGAAGCCCCCACAGGGACCATTTCCTACAATGAGCAGTTCTTC.

The chain recombines TRBV7-6 with TRBJ2-7; 12 nucleotides align to TRBD2. Germline V gene sequence: CDR1 SGHVS, CDR2 FNYEAQ. J was trimmed by 2 bases and V by 5 bases; bases with no gene match: 4. The CDR3 runs 15 residues. In DNA, the CDR3 is TGTGCCAGCAGCCAACTAGCGGGAGGACCCTACGAGCAGTACTTC. This sequence encodes CASSQLAGGPYEQYF.

The rearrangement uses TRBV3-1 (or the pseudogene TRBV3-2) and TRBJ1-1; TRBD1 aligns across 7 bases. CDR3 length: 14 amino acids. The germline gives CDR1 LGHDT, CDR2 YNNKEL (reference sequence). J lost 9 bases, V lost 4 bases, and 11 bases had no gene match. The CDR3 is CASSRQGASGQAFF. CDR3 in DNA: TGTGCCAGCAGCCGACAGGGAGCCTCAGGCCAAGCTTTCTTT.

The chain combines TRBV29-1 with TRBJ2-1; 10 bases agree with TRBD2. In germline, CDR1 is SQVTM, CDR2 ANQGSEA. The CDR3 extends over 17 amino acids. V lost 3 bases to trimming and J lost 2 bases; unmatched junction nucleotides: 10. Written as DNA, the CDR3 is TGCAGCGTTGATCTAGCGGGAGTTATTGCCACCTACAATGAGCAGTTCTTC. Amino acid sequence: CSVDLAGVIATYNEQFF.

The chain uses TRBV19 and TRBJ2-4, with 10 bases that match TRBD2. Germline loops: CDR1 LNHDA, CDR2 SQIVND (reference sequence). V was clipped by 6 bases and J by 7 bases; unmatched bases: 3. The CDR3 has 13 residues. In nucleotides, the CDR3 is TGTGCCAGTAGAAATAGCGGGGGGAACATTCAGTACTTC. Translation: CASRNSGGNIQYF.

The CDR3 nucleotides read TGTGCCATCACTCCGACTAGCGGGGCCACAGATACGCAGTATTTT. This translates into CAITPTSGATDTQYF. The genes are TRBV10-3 and TRBJ2-3; 11 bases line up with TRBD2. V gave up 7 bases and J gave up 2 bases; unmatched junction bases: 5. CDR3 size: 15 residues. Germline-derived CDR1 and CDR2 are ENHRY and SYGVKD.

The V and J genes are TRBV7-2 and TRBJ1-2, with TRBD1 matching over 10 bases. V was clipped by 4 bases and J by 7 bases; unmatched bases: 12. Germline V gene sequence: CDR1 SGHTA, CDR2 FQGNSA. The CDR3 contains 16 residues. CDR3 in DNA: TGTGCCAGCAGCTCCAAACCGGGACAGGGGAAGTCTGGCTACACCTTC. Translating it yields CASSSKPGQGKSGYTF.

The CDR3 DNA sequence: TGTGCCAGCTCGCAGGACAGGGGGTACGAGCAGTACTTC. It encodes CASSQDRGYEQYF. The rearrangement uses TRBV18 and TRBJ2-7, with TRBD1 matching over 10 bases. The CDR3 contains 13 residues. With V trimmed by 6 bases and J by 4 bases, 3 bases remained unmatched. CDR1 and CDR2 (germline): KGHSH, LQKENI.

The CDR3 nucleotides are TGTGCCAGCAGCTTCTATCCGGGACTAGCGGGAGGCTCCACCGGGGAGCTGTTTTTT. Amino acid sequence: CASSFYPGLAGGSTGELFF. This chain links TRBV9 with TRBJ2-2, with 15 bases that match TRBD2. V shed 4 bases and J 4 bases; nucleotides not matched to a gene: 11. Germline CDR1 is SGDLS and CDR2 is YYNGEE. The CDR3 is 19 amino acids.

The chain has TRBV28 and TRBJ2-2; TRBD2 might be the D (6 bases). The germline V gene encodes CDR1 MDHEN and CDR2 SYDVKM. V dropped 5 bases and J dropped 2 bases, with 15 bases sitting between them. CDR3 length equals 16 residues. CDR3: CASSPPGVLNTGELFF. CDR3 sequence (DNA): TGTGCCAGCAGTCCCCCGGGGGTCCTCAACACCGGGGAGCTGTTTTTT.

As DNA, the CDR3 is TGTGCCTGGAGTGTAGGGCAGGGTCACGAAAAACTGTTTTTT. Residues: CAWSVGQGHEKLFF. The J gene is TRBJ1-4, the V gene TRBV30; weak D call: TRBD1 (5 bases). Germline V CDR1 and CDR2: GTSNPN, SVGIG (reference sequence). The ends were cut back, 0 bases at V and 8 bases at J, with 13 bases in the middle. The CDR3 is 14 residues long.

This clone was seen a few times. The chain uses TRBV19 and TRBJ2-6; weak D call: TRBD2 (7 bases). Germline assignment: CDR1 LNHDA and CDR2 SQIVND (reference sequence). The CDR3 totals 15 residues. V was trimmed by 7 bases and J by 2 bases, leaving 12 bases between them. The DNA of the CDR3 is TGTGCCAGTAACCTGGGGGGGCCTGGGGCCAACGTCCTGACTTTC. Translating gives CASNLGGPGANVLTF.